The 16 T cell receptor beta chains below were found in one sample sequenced in a study of beta chain features in type 1 diabetes. The authors reverse transcribed all of the isolated RNA, so sequencing captured expressed TCRB transcripts. Produced via immunoSEQ multiplex PCR; TCRdb's table is partial and in-frame only. This sample yields over 500,000 clones, of which about a sixth are seen a single time; around 0.1% belongs to the top ten. Specimen: naive CD4+ T cells from blood. The receptors come from a man between 18 and 29 years old in good health.

The chain recombines TRBV5-1 with TRBJ2-3; 8 bases are shared with TRBD2. V lost 4 bases to trimming and J lost 2 bases; unmatched junction nucleotides: 3. Germline loops: CDR1 SGHRS, CDR2 YFSETQ. The CDR3 extends over 14 amino acids. CDR3 DNA sequence: TGCGCCAGCAGCCCCGGGGGGGACACAGATACGCAGTATTTT. It codes for CASSPGGDTDTQYF.

The sample holds a few counts of this clone. This chain links TRBV7-3 with TRBJ2-7; the match to TRBD2 covers 7 bases. Trimming removed 7 bases from V and 5 bases from J; junction bases left unmatched: 5. CDR1 and CDR2 from the germline V gene are SGHTA and FQGTGA. The length of the CDR3 is 12 residues. The CDR3 region has the DNA TGTGCCAGCAAGCGGGGAGGCCACGAGCAGTACTTC. It is translated as CASKRGGHEQYF.

A few counts support this clone. The chain couples TRBV28 to TRBJ2-5, with 16 bases lining up with TRBD2. The DNA end lines up better with TRBJ2-7; the J call may be wrong. The germline V gene has CDR1 MDHEN and CDR2 SYDVKM. This CDR3 has 15 amino acids. Here the CDR3 DNA reads TGTGCCAGCAGTTCCGGGACTAGCGGGAGGGGCGAGCAGTACTTC. It encodes CASSSGTSGRGEQYF.

This chain joins TRBV7-6 and TRBJ1-1; D is ambiguous. V lost 5 bases to trimming and J lost 6 bases, with 10 bases between them. Per germline, CDR1 SGHVS and CDR2 FNYEAQ. The CDR3 has 12 residues. The CDR3 loop reads CASSPPAAEAFF. The CDR3 DNA follows: TGTGCCAGCAGCCCCCCCGCGGCTGAAGCTTTCTTT.

In this sample, this clone turned up a few times. The CDR3, as DNA: TGTGCCAGTAGTAAGCCGAGGGGGAATGAAGCTTTCTTT. Amino acids: CASSKPRGNEAFF. This chain links TRBV19 with TRBJ1-1, with D perhaps matching TRBD1 (6 bases). The CDR3 loop spans 13 amino acids. Per germline, CDR1 LNHDA and CDR2 SQIVND (reference sequence). Trimming stripped 4 bases from V and 7 bases from J, with 13 bases between.

This clone was counted only a few times. J is TRBJ2-1 and V is TRBV2, with 7 nucleotides matching TRBD2. The CDR3 runs 15 residues. CDR1 SNHLY and CDR2 FYNNEI come from the germline V gene. Trimming cost V 7 bases and J 7 bases; bases outside gene matches: 13. The CDR3 loop reads CASIRSGRALNEQFF. The CDR3 coding sequence is TGTGCCAGCATTCGGTCGGGGAGGGCCCTAAATGAGCAGTTCTTC.

This rearrangement joins TRBV7-2 to TRBJ2-5; 7 bases are shared with TRBD2. This CDR3 region has 15 residues. The germline V gene has CDR1 SGHTA and CDR2 FQGNSA. With 3 bases clipped from V and 0 bases from J, the junction kept 4 bases outside the gene matches. The CDR3 loop is CASSLGGKYQETQYF. CDR3 coding DNA: TGTGCCAGCAGCTTGGGAGGGAAGTACCAAGAGACCCAGTACTTC.

This clone turned up a few times. This rearrangement joins TRBV19 to TRBJ1-5; the D is unclear. This CDR3 has 14 amino acids. V lost 6 bases and J lost 5, with 14 bases in between. Germline V lookup: CDR1 LNHDA, CDR2 SQIVND (reference sequence). CDR3 residues: CASRQQGGHQPQHF. CDR3 bases: TGTGCCAGTAGGCAACAAGGCGGTCATCAGCCCCAGCATTTT.

In this sample, this clone turned up a few times. This sequence joins TRBV7-3 and TRBJ1-1; D is unresolved. CDR3 size: 13 residues. Trimming took 5 bases from V and 5 from J, leaving 12 bases between them. Per the germline V gene, CDR1 is SGHTA and CDR2 is FQGTGA. The CDR3 DNA reads TGTGCCAGCAGCGATTGGAGGGTGACTGAAGCTTTCTTT. Protein product: CASSDWRVTEAFF.

The chain has TRBV9 and TRBJ1-4; D is possibly TRBD1 (6 bases). This CDR3 contains 15 residues. Trimming stripped 4 bases from V and 0 bases from J, with 10 bases between. Germline loops: CDR1 SGDLS, CDR2 YYNGEE. The CDR3 here is CASSTRQATNEKLFF. CDR3 DNA sequence: TGTGCCAGCAGCACAAGACAGGCAACTAATGAAAAACTGTTTTTT.

This clone was observed a handful of times. The chain combines TRBV5-6 with TRBJ2-2; the match to TRBD1 covers 7 bases. The CDR3 extends over 15 amino acids. The junction had 4 bases not matched to a gene; V was cut back by 1 base and J by 4 bases. Germline values: CDR1 SGHDT, CDR2 YYEEEE. The CDR3 DNA reads TGTGCCAGCAGCTTGAGGGGGCGCGTCACCGGGGAGCTGTTTTTT. This gives the protein CASSLRGRVTGELFF. Using reference TRBV5-6 and TRBJ2-2 for the parts outside the CDR3, the full variable domain is DAGVTQSPTHLIKTRGQQVTLRCSPKSGHDTVSWYQQALGQGPQFIFQYYEEEERQRGNFPDRFSGHQFPNYSSELNVNALLLGDSALYLCASSLRGRVTGELFFGEGSRLTVL.

This clone was counted only a few times. The chain employs TRBV7-9 and TRBJ2-1; tentative D call: TRBD2 (5 bases). V was pared by 4 bases and J by 4 bases, with 8 bases between. The CDR3 contains 13 residues. Germline loops: CDR1 SEHNR, CDR2 FQNEAQ (reference sequence). The CDR3 is CASSSGNYNEQFF. The CDR3 DNA reads TGTGCCAGCAGCTCGGGAAATTACAATGAGCAGTTCTTC.

This clone has just a few counts. Here the CDR3 reads CASSSGQFLPAGSPLHF. For the CDR3, the DNA is TGCGCCAGCAGCTCGGGACAATTCTTGCCGGCGGGTTCACCCCTCCACTTT. The chain uses TRBV5-1 and TRBJ1-6; tentatively, D is TRBD1 (6 bases). The CDR3 contains 17 residues. Germline loops: CDR1 SGHRS, CDR2 YFSETQ. Deletions cut 3 bases from V and 9 bases from J, with 22 bases between.

This clone showed up just a few times. The V gene is TRBV19, the J gene TRBJ2-1, with D possibly matching TRBD1 (5 bases). The CDR3 runs to 13 residues. Trimming removed 2 bases at V and 8 bases at J, with 10 bases between. The V gene's germline CDR1 is LNHDA and CDR2 SQIVND (reference sequence). The CDR3 loop reads CASSIQGIHEQFF. The DNA of the CDR3 is TGTGCCAGTAGTATACAGGGCATCCATGAGCAGTTCTTC.

The V and J genes are TRBV19 and TRBJ2-7; D possibly corresponds to TRBD2 (7 bases). Germline V lookup: CDR1 LNHDA, CDR2 SQIVND (reference sequence). V was pared by 7 bases and J by 4 bases, with 14 bases between. The CDR3 is 13 amino acids. The CDR3 here is CASKGGPGYEQYF. Written as DNA, the CDR3 is TGTGCCAGTAAGGGGGGGCCGGGTTACGAGCAGTACTTC.

The genes are TRBV5-4 and TRBJ2-1, with D perhaps TRBD1 or TRBD2 (5 bases each). V lost 2 bases to trimming and J lost 7 bases, with 13 bases between them. CDR1 is SGHNT, CDR2 YYREEE, per germline (reference sequence). The CDR3 is 14 amino acids. The CDR3 nucleotides read TGTGCCAGCAGCTTTGGAGGACATAGGAATGAGCAGTTCTTC. Protein sequence: CASSFGGHRNEQFF.